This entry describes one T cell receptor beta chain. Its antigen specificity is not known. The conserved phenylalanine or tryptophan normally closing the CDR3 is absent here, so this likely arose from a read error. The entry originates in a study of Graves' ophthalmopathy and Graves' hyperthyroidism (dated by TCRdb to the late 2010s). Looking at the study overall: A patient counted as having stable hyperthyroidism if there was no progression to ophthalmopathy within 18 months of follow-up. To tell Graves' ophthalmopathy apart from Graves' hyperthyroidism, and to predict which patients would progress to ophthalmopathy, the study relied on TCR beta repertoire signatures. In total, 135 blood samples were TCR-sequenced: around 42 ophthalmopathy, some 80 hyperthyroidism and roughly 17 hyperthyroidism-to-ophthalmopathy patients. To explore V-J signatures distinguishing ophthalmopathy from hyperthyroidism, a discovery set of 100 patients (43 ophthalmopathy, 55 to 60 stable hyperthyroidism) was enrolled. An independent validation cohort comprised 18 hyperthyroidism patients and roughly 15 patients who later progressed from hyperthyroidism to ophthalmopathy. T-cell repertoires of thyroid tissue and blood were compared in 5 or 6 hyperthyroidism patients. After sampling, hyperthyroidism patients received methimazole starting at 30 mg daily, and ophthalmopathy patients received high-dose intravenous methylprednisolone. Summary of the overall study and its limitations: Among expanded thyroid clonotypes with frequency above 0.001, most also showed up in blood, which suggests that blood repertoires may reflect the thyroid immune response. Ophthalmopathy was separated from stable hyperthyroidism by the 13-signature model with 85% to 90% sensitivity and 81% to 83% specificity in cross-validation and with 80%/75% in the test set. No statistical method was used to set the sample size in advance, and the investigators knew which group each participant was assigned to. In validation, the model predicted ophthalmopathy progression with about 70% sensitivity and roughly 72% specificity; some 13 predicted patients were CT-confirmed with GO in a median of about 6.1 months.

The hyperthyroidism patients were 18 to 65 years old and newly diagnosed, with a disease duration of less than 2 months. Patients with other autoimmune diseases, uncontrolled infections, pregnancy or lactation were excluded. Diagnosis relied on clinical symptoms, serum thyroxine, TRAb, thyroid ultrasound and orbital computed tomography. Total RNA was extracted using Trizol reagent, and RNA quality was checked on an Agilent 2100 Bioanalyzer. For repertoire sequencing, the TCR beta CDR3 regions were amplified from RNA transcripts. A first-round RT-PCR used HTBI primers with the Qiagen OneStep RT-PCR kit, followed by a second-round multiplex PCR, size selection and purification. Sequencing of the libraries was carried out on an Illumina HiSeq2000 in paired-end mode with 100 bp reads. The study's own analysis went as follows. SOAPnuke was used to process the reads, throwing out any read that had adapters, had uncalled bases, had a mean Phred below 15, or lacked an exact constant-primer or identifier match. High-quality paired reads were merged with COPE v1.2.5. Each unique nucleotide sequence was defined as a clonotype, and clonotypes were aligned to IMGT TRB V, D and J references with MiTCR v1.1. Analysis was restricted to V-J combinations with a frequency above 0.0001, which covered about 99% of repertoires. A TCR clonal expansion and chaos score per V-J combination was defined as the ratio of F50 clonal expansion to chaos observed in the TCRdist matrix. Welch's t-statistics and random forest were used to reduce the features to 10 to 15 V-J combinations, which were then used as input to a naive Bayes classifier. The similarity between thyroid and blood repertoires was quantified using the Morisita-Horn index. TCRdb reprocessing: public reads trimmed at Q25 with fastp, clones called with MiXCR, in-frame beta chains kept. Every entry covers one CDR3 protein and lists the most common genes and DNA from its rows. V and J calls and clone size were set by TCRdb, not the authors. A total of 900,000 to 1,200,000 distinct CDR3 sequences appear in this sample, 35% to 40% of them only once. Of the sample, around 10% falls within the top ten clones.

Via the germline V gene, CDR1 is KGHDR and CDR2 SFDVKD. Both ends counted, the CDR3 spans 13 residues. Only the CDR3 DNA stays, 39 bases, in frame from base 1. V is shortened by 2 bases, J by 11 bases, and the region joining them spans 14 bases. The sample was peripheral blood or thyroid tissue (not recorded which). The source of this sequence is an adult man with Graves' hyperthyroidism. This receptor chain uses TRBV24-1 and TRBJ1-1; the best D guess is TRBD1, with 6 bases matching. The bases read TGTGCCACCAGTGATTGGGAGGGGGAGAAGGCTTTCTCT. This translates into CATSDWEGEKAFS.